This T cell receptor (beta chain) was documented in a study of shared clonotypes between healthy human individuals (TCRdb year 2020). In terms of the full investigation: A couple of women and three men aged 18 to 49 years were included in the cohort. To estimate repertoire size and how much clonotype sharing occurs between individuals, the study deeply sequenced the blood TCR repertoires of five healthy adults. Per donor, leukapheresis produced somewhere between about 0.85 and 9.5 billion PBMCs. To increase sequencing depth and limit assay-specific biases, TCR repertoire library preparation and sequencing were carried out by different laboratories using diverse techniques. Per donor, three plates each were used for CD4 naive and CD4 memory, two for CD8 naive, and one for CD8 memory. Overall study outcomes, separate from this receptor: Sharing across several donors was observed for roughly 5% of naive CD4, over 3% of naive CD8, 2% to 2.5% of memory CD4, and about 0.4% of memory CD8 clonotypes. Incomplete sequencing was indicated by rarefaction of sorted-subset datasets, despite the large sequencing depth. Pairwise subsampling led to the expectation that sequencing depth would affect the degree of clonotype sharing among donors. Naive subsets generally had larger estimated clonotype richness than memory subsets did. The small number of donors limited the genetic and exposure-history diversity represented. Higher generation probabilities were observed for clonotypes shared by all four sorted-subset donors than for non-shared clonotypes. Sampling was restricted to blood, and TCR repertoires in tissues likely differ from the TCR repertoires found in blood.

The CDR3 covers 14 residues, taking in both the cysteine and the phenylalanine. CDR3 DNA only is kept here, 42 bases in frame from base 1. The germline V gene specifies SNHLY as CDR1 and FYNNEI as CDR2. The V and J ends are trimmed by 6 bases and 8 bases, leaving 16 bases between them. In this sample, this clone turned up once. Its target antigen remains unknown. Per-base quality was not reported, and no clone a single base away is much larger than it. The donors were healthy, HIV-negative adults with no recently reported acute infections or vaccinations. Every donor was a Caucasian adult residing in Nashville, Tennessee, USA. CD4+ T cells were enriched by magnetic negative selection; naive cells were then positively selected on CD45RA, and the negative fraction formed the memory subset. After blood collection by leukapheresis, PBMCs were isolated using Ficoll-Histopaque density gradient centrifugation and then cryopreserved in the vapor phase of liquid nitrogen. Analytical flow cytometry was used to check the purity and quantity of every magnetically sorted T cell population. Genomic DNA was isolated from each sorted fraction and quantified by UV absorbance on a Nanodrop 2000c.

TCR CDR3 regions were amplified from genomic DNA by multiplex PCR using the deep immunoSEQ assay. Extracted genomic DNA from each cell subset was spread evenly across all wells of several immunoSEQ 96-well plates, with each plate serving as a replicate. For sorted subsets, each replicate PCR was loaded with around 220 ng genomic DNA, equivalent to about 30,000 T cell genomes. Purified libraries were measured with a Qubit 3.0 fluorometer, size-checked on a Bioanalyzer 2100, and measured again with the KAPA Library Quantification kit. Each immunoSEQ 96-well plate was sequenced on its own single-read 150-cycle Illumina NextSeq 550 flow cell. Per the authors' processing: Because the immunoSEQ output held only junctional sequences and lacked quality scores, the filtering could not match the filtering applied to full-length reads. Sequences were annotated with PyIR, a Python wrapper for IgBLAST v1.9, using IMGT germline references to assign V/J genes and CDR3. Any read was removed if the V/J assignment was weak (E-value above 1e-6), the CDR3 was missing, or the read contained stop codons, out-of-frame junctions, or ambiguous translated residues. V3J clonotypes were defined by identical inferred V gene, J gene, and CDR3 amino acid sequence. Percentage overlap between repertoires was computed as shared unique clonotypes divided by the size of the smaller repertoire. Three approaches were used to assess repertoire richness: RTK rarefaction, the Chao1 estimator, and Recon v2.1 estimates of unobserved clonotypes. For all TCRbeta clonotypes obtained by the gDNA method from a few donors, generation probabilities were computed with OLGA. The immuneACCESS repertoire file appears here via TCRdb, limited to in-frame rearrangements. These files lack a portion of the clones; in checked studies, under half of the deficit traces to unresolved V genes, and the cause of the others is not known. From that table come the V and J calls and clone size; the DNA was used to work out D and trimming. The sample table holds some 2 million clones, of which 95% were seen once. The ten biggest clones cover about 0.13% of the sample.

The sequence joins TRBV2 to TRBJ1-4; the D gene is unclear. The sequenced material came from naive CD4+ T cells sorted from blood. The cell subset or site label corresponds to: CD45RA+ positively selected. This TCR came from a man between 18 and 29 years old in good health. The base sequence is TGTGCCAGCAGCCGGTCGGGGTTGGAGGAAAAACTGTTTTTT. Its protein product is CASSRSGLEEKLFF.